The sequence of this TCR beta chain was determined in a study of blood T cells in healthy people across ages. CDR3 length equals 14 residues. Germline CDR1 and CDR2: SGHVS and FQNEAQ. V was pared by 5 bases and J by 4 bases, with 14 bases between. Sample-barcoded 5' priming and a J-beta primer mix drove a second PCR of roughly 6 to 12 cycles. One entry per CDR3 protein results from TCRdb running MiXCR on the 5' RACE reads. The sample gives 1.5 million or so distinct CDR3 sequences, roughly two fifths of which show up once; less than 5% is in the top ten. In this sample, this clonotype turned up many times. Its target is unknown. Study conclusions and caveats: The study lacked donor CMV status, which possibly confounded expanded clonotype changes.

The sequence derives from a woman aged 18-29 years in good health. Sequencing used blood. V usage is TRBV7-8 and J usage is TRBJ2-5; tentatively, D is TRBD2 (6 bases). The DNA of the CDR3 is TGTGCCAGCAGCGCCCGACTAGTCCCAGAGACCCAGTACTTC. The encoded protein is CASSARLVPETQYF. Filled out from reference TRBV7-8 and TRBJ2-5, the complete variable domain reads GAGVSQSPRYKVAKRGQDVALRCDPISGHVSLFWYQQALGQGPEFLTYFQNEAQLDKSGLPSDRFFAERPEGSVSTLKIQRTQQEDSAVYLCASSARLVPETQYFGPGTRLLVL.